The clone carrying this TCR beta chain occurred many times. This sample was included in a study of early T cells in non-severe SARS-CoV-2 infection. One entry per CDR3 protein results from TCRdb running MiXCR on the 5' RACE reads. This table holds roughly 33,000 distinct CDR3 sequences, around 5% found once. Sequenced material: whole blood. The TCR was taken from an adult who was a healthcare worker with PCR-confirmed SARS-CoV-2 infection or an uninfected control (not recorded which).

The CDR3 is CASIREEFENIQYF. CDR3 nucleotides: TGCGCCTCGATCAGGGAAGAGTTCGAAAACATTCAGTACTTC. This sequence joins TRBV10-1 and TRBJ2-4, with a tentative D call TRBD1 (5 bases). Trimming shortened V by 11 bases and J by 5 bases, and 19 bases separated the two germline ends. The CDR3 length is 14 residues. The germline V gene encodes CDR1 WNHNN and CDR2 SYGVQD (reference sequence).